The clone carrying this T cell receptor (beta chain) was observed a handful of times. Its specificity is unknown. The data stem from a study of identical twins. Notes on the study in general: Clonotypes of the beta chain that were abundant in cord blood carried fewer insertions (memory repertoires showed none).

This CDR3 spans 16 amino acids. V shed 8 bases, J shed 2 bases, and the junction held 12 bases outside the gene matches. The germline gives CDR1 SGHRS, CDR2 YFSETQ. Template switching added a universal primer site, and cDNA bore unique molecular identifiers. MiXCR was run by TCRdb on the 5' RACE reads, yielding one entry per CDR3 protein. The data show about 190,000 distinct CDR3 sequences, approximately 15% seen once. The same data also contributed to another study, on T cells expressing NK-cell markers. In that study: Uncertainty persisted over the HCMV specificity of expanded NKG2C+ T cell clones.

The source of this sequence is a woman between 18 and 29 years old in good health. The chain joins TRBV5-1 to TRBJ2-1; the match to TRBD2 covers 8 bases. Sequenced input: CD8+ T cells sorted from blood. The CDR3, as DNA: TGCGCCAGTTCTTTCACGAGCGGGGGCACCTACAATGAGCAGTTCTTC. Its protein is CASSFTSGGTYNEQFF.